This TCR beta chain was sequenced in a study of blood T cell repertoires in COVID-19. About the research overall: The origin of the acute and convalescent COVID-19 samples was the United States, Italy and Spain. The cDNA or gDNA used as material had been derived from T cells, B-cell-depleted T cells, or PBMCs.

The germline CDR1 and CDR2 sequences are MGHRA and YSYEKL. Trimming took 3 bases from V and 1 from J, leaving 12 bases between them. The CDR3 has 15 amino acids. In the original processing: Scientists estimated how many nucleated cells there were by amplifying reference gene primers. Method: immunoSEQ multiplex PCR; TCRdb's copy keeps in-frame clones and lacks some. That table gives V, J and clone size, and the DNA gave D and trimming. The table lists about 150,000 clones, roughly 80% of them singletons. This receptor was taken from a man aged 45-65 years with active or convalescent COVID-19. The chain uses TRBV4-1 and TRBJ1-1; D possibly corresponds to TRBD1 (5 bases). Source material: peripheral blood. CDR3 region: CASSQGTTSNTEAFF. The DNA of the CDR3 is TGCGCCAGCAGCCAGGGGACTACTTCGAACACTGAAGCTTTCTTT.